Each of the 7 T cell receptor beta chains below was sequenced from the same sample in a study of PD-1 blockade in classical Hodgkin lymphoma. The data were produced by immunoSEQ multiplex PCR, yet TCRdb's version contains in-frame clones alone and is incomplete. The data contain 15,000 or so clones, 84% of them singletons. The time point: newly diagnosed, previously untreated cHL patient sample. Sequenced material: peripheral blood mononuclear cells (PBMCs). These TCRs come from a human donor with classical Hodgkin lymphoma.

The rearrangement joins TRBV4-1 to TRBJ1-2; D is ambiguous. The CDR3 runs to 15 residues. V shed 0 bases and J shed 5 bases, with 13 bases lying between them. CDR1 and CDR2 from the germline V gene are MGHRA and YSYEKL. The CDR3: CASSQDRTVDYGYTF. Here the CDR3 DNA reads TGCGCCAGCAGCCAAGATCGTACAGTCGATTATGGCTACACCTTC.

The CDR3: CASSGEGWTGELFF. The CDR3 bases are TGTGCCAGCAGTGGAGAGGGATGGACCGGGGAGCTGTTTTTT. The chain employs TRBV6-1 and TRBJ2-2; a weak D match, TRBD2 (5 bases). This CDR3 is 14 amino acids long. The V gene lost 4 bases and the J gene lost 5 bases, with 11 bases spanning the gap. The germline CDR1 and CDR2 sequences are MNHNS and SASEGT.

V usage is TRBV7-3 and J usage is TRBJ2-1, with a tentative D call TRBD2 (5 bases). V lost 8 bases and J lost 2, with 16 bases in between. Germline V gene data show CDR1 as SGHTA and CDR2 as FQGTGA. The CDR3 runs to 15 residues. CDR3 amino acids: CASAYSGGAYNEQFF. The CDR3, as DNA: TGTGCCAGCGCCTACAGCGGCGGAGCCTACAATGAGCAGTTCTTC.

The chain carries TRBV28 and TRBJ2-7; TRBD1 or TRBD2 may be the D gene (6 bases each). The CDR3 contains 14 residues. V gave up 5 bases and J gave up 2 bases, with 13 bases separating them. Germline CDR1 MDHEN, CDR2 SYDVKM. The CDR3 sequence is CASSRGDGAYEQYF. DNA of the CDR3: TGTGCCAGCAGTAGGGGGGACGGAGCCTACGAGCAGTACTTC.

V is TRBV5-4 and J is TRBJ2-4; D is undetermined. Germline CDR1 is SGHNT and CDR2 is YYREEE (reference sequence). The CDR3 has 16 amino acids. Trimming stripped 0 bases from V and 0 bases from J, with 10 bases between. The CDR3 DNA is TGTGCCAGCAGCTTGGGACCAACTCTAGCCAAAAACATTCAGTACTTC. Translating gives CASSLGPTLAKNIQYF.

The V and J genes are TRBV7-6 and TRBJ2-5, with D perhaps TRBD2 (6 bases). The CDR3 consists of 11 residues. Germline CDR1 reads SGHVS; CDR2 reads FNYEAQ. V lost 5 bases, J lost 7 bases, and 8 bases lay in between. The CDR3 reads CASSEGGTQYF. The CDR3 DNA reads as TGTGCCAGCAGCGAGGGAGGGACCCAGTACTTC.

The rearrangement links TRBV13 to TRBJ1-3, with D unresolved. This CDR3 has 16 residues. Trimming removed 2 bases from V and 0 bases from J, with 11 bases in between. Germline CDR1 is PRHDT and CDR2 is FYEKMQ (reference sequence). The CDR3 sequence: CASSLLRPSSGNTIYF. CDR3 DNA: TGTGCCAGCAGCTTATTGCGGCCTAGCTCTGGAAACACCATATATTTT.